The 14 T cell receptor beta chains listed next were all sequenced from one sample in a study of regulatory T cells. Primers: 52 TRBV forward and 13 TRBJ reverse. Produced via immunoSEQ multiplex PCR; TCRdb's table is partial and in-frame only. This repertoire shows 15,000 to 20,000 clones, more than 85% found once; its top ten account for over 25%. The sample comprised CD8+ T cells sorted from blood. The source of these receptors is a person between 18 and 35 years old with CD3G deficiency.

The chain carries TRBV6-1 and TRBJ2-1; D may be TRBD2 (5 bases). The length of the CDR3 is 13 residues. Trimming took off 7 bases at V and 4 bases at J, with 11 bases between the two ends. Per germline, CDR1 MNHNS and CDR2 SASEGT. DNA of the CDR3: TGTGCCAGCAAATCGAGCGGTTACAATGAGCAGTTCTTC. Translating it yields CASKSSGYNEQFF.

The genes are TRBV9 and TRBJ2-5; 9 bases align to TRBD2. The J segment lost 2 bases and the V segment lost 3 bases, leaving 14 bases of the junction unmatched. The CDR3 has 18 residues. CDR1 is SGDLS, CDR2 YYNGEE, per germline. The CDR3 loop reads CASSGTSDGFGPQETQYF. The CDR3 DNA sequence: TGTGCCAGCAGCGGGACTAGCGACGGTTTCGGCCCTCAAGAGACCCAGTACTTC.

The chain joins TRBV7-9 to TRBJ1-6, with 10 bases matching TRBD1. CDR3 length: 16 residues. The germline gives CDR1 SEHNR, CDR2 FQNEAQ (reference sequence). J gave up 13 bases and V 3 bases, and 12 bases lay outside the gene matches. CDR3 in DNA: TGTGCCAGCAGCTTGGGGGACAGGGGAACAATTCGGCCCCTCCACTTT. Its protein product is CASSLGDRGTIRPLHF.

This clone was seen a single time. The chain links TRBV7-9 to TRBJ2-2; D not certain. CDR1 and CDR2 from the germline V gene are SEHNR and FQNEAQ (reference sequence). The V and J ends lost 1 base and 6 bases respectively, with 12 bases between them. This CDR3 contains 15 residues. DNA of the CDR3: TGTGCCAGCAGCTTAGAGGTCGGGCTGGCCGGGGAGCTGTTTTTT. As protein: CASSLEVGLAGELFF.

The sample holds a few counts of this clone. The chain links TRBV5-4 to TRBJ2-2; no firm D call. In germline, CDR1 is SGHNT, CDR2 YYREEE (reference sequence). V gave up 6 bases and J gave up 4 bases, with 7 bases separating them. There are 12 residues in the CDR3. CDR3 amino acids: CASTYGTGELFF. CDR3 DNA: TGTGCCAGCACTTATGGCACCGGGGAGCTGTTTTTT.

The V gene is TRBV13, the J gene TRBJ2-6; a weak D match, TRBD2 (5 bases). V lost 8 bases to trimming and J lost 4 bases, with 6 bases between them. The CDR3 runs to 12 residues. The V gene's germline CDR1 is PRHDT and CDR2 FYEKMQ (reference sequence). The CDR3 sequence: CASGEGANVLTF. In DNA form, the CDR3 reads TGTGCCAGCGGGGAGGGGGCCAACGTCCTGACTTTC.

This clone was recorded once. The rearrangement links TRBV10-2 to TRBJ2-1; no clear D gene. The CDR3 consists of 12 residues. Between the trimmed V and J ends, which lost 3 bases and 4 bases, there was a span of 4 bases. Germline-derived CDR1 and CDR2 are WSHSY and SAAADI. The CDR3 is CASSDFYNEQFF. For the CDR3, the DNA is TGCGCCAGCAGTGACTTTTACAATGAGCAGTTCTTC.

The chain combines TRBV11-2 with TRBJ1-6; D is unresolved. Trimming stripped 1 base from V and 7 bases from J, with 5 bases between. This CDR3 is built from 13 residues. Germline V gene lookup returns CDR1 SGHAT and CDR2 FQNNGV. The CDR3: CASSLVRNSPLHF. CDR3 nucleotides: TGTGCCAGCAGCTTAGTCCGAAATTCACCCCTCCACTTT.

The chain combines TRBV5-4 with TRBJ2-7; D is possibly TRBD1 or TRBD2 (5 bases each). Germline V gene sequence: CDR1 SGHNT, CDR2 YYREEE (reference sequence). Trimming stripped 0 bases from V and 6 bases from J, with 10 bases between. This CDR3 region has 13 residues. The CDR3 loop reads CASSLVGGGEQYF. Written as DNA, the CDR3 is TGTGCCAGCAGCTTGGTAGGTGGGGGCGAGCAGTACTTC. Using reference TRBV5-4 and TRBJ2-7 for the parts outside the CDR3, the full variable domain is ETGVTQSPTHLIKTRGQQVTLRCSSQSGHNTVSWYQQALGQGPQFIFQYYREEENGRGNFPPRFSGLQFPNYSSELNVNALELDDSALYLCASSLVGGGEQYFGPGTRLTVT.

This chain joins TRBV6-1 and TRBJ1-4; D is uncertain. Trimming removed 8 bases at V and 8 bases at J, with 9 bases between. The CDR3 is made up of 11 amino acids. In germline, CDR1 is MNHNS, CDR2 SASEGT. The CDR3 protein is CASGAGEKLFF. CDR3 in DNA: TGTGCCAGCGGTGCCGGAGAAAAACTGTTTTTT.

The rearrangement links TRBV4-3 to TRBJ1-2; no firm D call. Trimming removed 1 base at V and 2 bases at J, with 8 bases between. Germline loops: CDR1 LGHNA, CDR2 YSLEER. The CDR3 contains 14 residues. The DNA for the CDR3 is TGCGCCAGCAGCCAAGGTGGAGGAAACTATGGCTACACCTTC. Encoded protein: CASSQGGGNYGYTF.

This rearrangement joins TRBV5-1 to TRBJ2-5, with TRBD1 identical over 12 bases. J gave up 4 bases and V 4 bases, and 8 bases lay outside the gene matches. CDR1 and CDR2 (germline): SGHRS, YFSETQ. CDR3 size: 16 residues. The CDR3 nucleotides read TGCGCCAGCAGCCCCGGGACAGGGGGCAGCGGAGAGACCCAGTACTTC. The encoded protein is CASSPGTGGSGETQYF.

The table lists this clone with a count of one. The rearrangement uses TRBV20-1 and TRBJ2-5; no definite D call. V lost 6 bases and J lost 1, with 3 bases in between. Germline values: CDR1 DFQATT, CDR2 SNEGSKA (reference sequence). The CDR3 consists of 10 residues. The CDR3 bases are TGCAGTGCCAGCCAAGAGACCCAGTACTTC. This gives the protein CSASQETQYF.

The rearrangement uses TRBV27 and TRBJ2-5; perhaps TRBD1 as D (5 bases). The CDR3 contains 14 residues. V dropped 2 bases and J dropped 5 bases, with 12 bases sitting between them. Germline V CDR1 and CDR2: MNHEY, SMNVEV (reference sequence). DNA of the CDR3: TGTGCCAGCAGTTTACTCCAGGGTTACGAGACCCAGTACTTC. It yields the protein CASSLLQGYETQYF.